A selection of T cell receptor beta chains follows, all from one sample in a study of cytomegalovirus exposure and HLA in healthy donors. Clones were read by immunoSEQ multiplex PCR, and TCRdb kept only the in-frame ones, dropping some. The sample has about 62,000 clones; about 90% are singletons. Sequencing was carried out using PBMCs. These receptors all stem from a man between 18 and 29 years old in good health and CMV-seronegative. Each CDR3 is given with its conserved first and last residue. D genes are given only for firm matches. Size tells how often a clone was seen (once, few, many) or the class of an expanded clone, and some rows leave it out.

- TRBJ2-7 - TRBV11-2 TGTGCCAGCGGAGCGGTTAGCTCCTACGAGCAGTACTTC CASGAVSSYEQYF
- TRBJ2-7 - TRBV25-1 TGTGCCAGCAGTGAATCAGAGAACTACGAGCAGTACTTC CASSESENYEQYF
few TRBJ1-1 - TRBV18 TGTGCCAGCTCACCCCCCATTGCGAGGAGGACTGAAGCTTTCTTT CASSPPIARRTEAFF
- TRBJ2-7 - TRBV10-1 TGCGCCAGCAGTGAAGGCGGGGGCCCCTACGAGCAGTACTTC CASSEGGGPYEQYF
- TRBJ2-5 - TRBV2 TGTGCCAGCAGTACCAACAGGGCGGAGACCCAGTACTTC CASSTNRAETQYF
- TRBJ1-6 TRBD1 TRBV6-5 TGTGCCAGCATGGACAGGGTTGCCTATAATTCACCCCTCCACTTT CASMDRVAYNSPLHF
- TRBJ1-1 TRBD1 TRBV5-6 TGTGCCAGCAGAAAGACAGGGCTGAACACTGAAGCTTTCTTT CASRKTGLNTEAFF
- TRBJ1-1 - TRBV7-2 TGTGCCAGCAGCCCCAGACAGATGAACACTGAAGCTTTCTTT CASSPRQMNTEAFF
- TRBJ2-7 TRBD1 TRBV29-1 TGCAGCGTTGAAGAGGGGGACAGGGGTTCCTACGAGCAGTACTTC CSVEEGDRGSYEQYF
- TRBJ1-2 - TRBV30 TGTGCCTGGAGAAGTACTCCAATCTATGGCTACACCTTC CAWRSTPIYGYTF
- TRBJ1-5 TRBD1 TRBV7-6 TGTGCCAGCAGCCCAGGCTCGGGACAGGGGGCAGATAGCAATCAGCCCCAGCATTTT CASSPGSGQGADSNQPQHF
- TRBJ1-2 TRBD1 TRBV28 TGTGCCAGCAGGGTCGGACAGGGTTTGGGCGGCTACACCTTC CASRVGQGLGGYTF
- TRBJ2-2 - TRBV19 TGTGCCAGTAGTATTTCAGGGAACACCGGGGAGCTGTTTTTT CASSISGNTGELFF
- TRBJ2-7 - TRBV6-1 TGTGCCAGCAAACAGGGTTTCTACGAGCAGTACTTC CASKQGFYEQYF
- TRBJ1-5 TRBD1 TRBV5-1 TGCGCCAGCAGCTTACAAACAGGGGGTCAACCCCAGCATTTT CASSLQTGGQPQHF
few TRBJ1-3 TRBD1 TRBV4-2 TGTGCCAGCAGCCAAGCTGGGGGACAGGGGGGAAACACCATATATTTT CASSQAGGQGGNTIYF
- TRBJ1-3 - TRBV9 TGTGCCAGCAGCGCGGCCGACTGGGGCAACGCCATATATTTT CASSAADWGNAIYF
once TRBJ2-5 TRBD1 TRBV9 TGTGCCAGCAGCGTAGCTACGGGGGACAGGGGGTTTGGGAAGGAGACCCAGTACTTC CASSVATGDRGFGKETQYF
- TRBJ1-6 - TRBV19 TGTGCCAGTAGTTCCTACCGGAGTGCGCATTCACCCCTCCACTTT CASSSYRSAHSPLHF
once TRBJ1-2 TRBD1 TRBV19 TGTGCCACCCTCCCTCCGGGACAGGTCCAGACAGGGTGGAATGGCTACACCTTC CATLPPGQVQTGWNGYTF
- TRBJ1-2 TRBD1 TRBV6-5 TGTGCCAGCAGAGACGGGACAGGGTTAAATGGCTACACCTTC CASRDGTGLNGYTF
- TRBJ2-7 TRBD1 TRBV9 TGTGCCAGCAGCCCCGGACAGGGGGGGGGCCCCGACTACGAGCAGTACTTC CASSPGQGGGPDYEQYF
- TRBJ1-2 TRBD1 TRBV28 TGTGCCAGCAGATTGGGACAGAACTATGGCTACACCTTC CASRLGQNYGYTF
- TRBJ1-5 - TRBV28 TGTGCCAGCAGATCGGGGGCGGGGGGCAATCAGCCCCAGCATTTT CASRSGAGGNQPQHF
- TRBJ2-3 - TRBV11-3 TGTGCCAGCAGCTTACGGGGGATGGGCGGGGATACGCAGTATTTT CASSLRGMGGDTQYF
- TRBJ1-1 - TRBV7-9 TGTGCCAGCACCACCCAGGGATGGAACACTGAAGCTTTCTTT CASTTQGWNTEAFF
- TRBJ2-7 TRBD1 TRBV4-1 TGCGCCAGCAGCCAAGAATTTCAGGGGGCGGGTGAGCAGTACTTC CASSQEFQGAGEQYF
- TRBJ2-5 - TRBV28 TGTGCCAGCAGGCGGGTGGGGTGGGAGACCCAGTACTTC CASRRVGWETQYF
few TRBJ2-7 TRBD1 TRBV13 TGTGCCAGCAGCTTTACCGGGACAGGGACTCTCGAGCAGTACTTC CASSFTGTGTLEQYF
few TRBJ2-7 TRBD1 TRBV14 TGTGCCAGCAGCCGACTCGACAGGGCGGGTTACGAGCAGTACTTC CASSRLDRAGYEQYF
- TRBJ1-6 TRBD1 TRBV28 TGTGCCAGCAGTTGGGACAGGGGCGTTCAATCCCTCCACTTT CASSWDRGVQSLHF
- TRBJ1-1 - TRBV23-1 TGCGCCAGCAGCCAGGGCCGGAACACTGAAGCTTTCTTT CASSQGRNTEAFF
- TRBJ2-7 - TRBV27 TGTGCCAGCAGTTTCCCCAGGGGCGAGCAGTACTTC CASSFPRGEQYF
- TRBJ2-1 TRBD2 TRBV11-2 TGTGCCAGCAGCTTAGCGGCGGGGGGGCCCGGCGAGCAGTTCTTC CASSLAAGGPGEQFF
- TRBJ2-3 TRBD2 TRBV5-1 TGCGCCAGCAGCCCTGGACTAGCGGCGACCTCAGATACGCAGTATTTT CASSPGLAATSDTQYF
- TRBJ2-1 TRBD1 TRBV7-9 TGTGCCACCCCGGACAGGGGGAACTACAATGAGCAGTTCTTC CATPDRGNYNEQFF
- TRBJ1-1 - TRBV4-1 TGCGCCAGCAGCCAAGATCTGGCCCCGAGGGCCAATACTGAAGCTTTCTTT CASSQDLAPRANTEAFF